This TCR beta chain was captured by sequencing in a study of cytomegalovirus exposure and HLA in healthy donors. Study-wide points: Altogether, 164 TCR beta chains were recorded as cytomegalovirus-associated.

With regard to this clone: Antigen: not known.

The PCR contained 60 Vbeta and 13 Jbeta primers. Only in-frame clones appear in the TCRdb table, and some are missing; sequencing was by immunoSEQ multiplex PCR. The data hold 100,000 to 150,000 clones, with 75% to 80% observed a single time. The sample comprised PBMCs. The sequence derives from a male donor in good health and CMV-seronegative.

The CDR3 sequence: CSVEGTGIQGLFF. As DNA, the CDR3 is TGCAGCGTTGAGGGGACAGGGATCCAAGGGCTGTTTTTT. The genes are TRBV29-1 and TRBJ1-4, with 9 bases fitting TRBD1. Germline assignment: CDR1 SQVTM and CDR2 ANQGSEA. The CDR3 extends over 13 amino acids. V trimming: 3 bases; J trimming: 14 bases; junction bases outside the gene matches: 10.